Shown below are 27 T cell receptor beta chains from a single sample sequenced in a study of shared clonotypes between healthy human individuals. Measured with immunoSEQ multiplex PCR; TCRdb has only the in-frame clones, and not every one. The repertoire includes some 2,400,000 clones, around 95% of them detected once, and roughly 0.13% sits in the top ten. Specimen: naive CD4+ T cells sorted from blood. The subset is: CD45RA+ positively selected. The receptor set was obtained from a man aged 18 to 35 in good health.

As DNA, the CDR3 is TGTGCCAGCTCACAAGGCCCCGCGGGCTACGAGCAGTACTTC. Translation gives CASSQGPAGYEQYF. The rearrangement joins TRBV18 to TRBJ2-7, with a tentative D call TRBD2 (5 bases). CDR3 length: 14 residues. Germline V gives CDR1 KGHSH, CDR2 LQKENI. With 4 bases removed from V and 3 bases from J, the gap between germline ends came to 13 bases.

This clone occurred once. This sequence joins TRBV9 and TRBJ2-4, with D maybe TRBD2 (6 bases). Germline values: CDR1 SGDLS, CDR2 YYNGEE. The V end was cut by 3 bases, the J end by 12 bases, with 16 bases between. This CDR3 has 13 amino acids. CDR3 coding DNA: TGTGCCAGCAGCGCAATGGGGGGTTTCAGTCAGTACTTC. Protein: CASSAMGGFSQYF.

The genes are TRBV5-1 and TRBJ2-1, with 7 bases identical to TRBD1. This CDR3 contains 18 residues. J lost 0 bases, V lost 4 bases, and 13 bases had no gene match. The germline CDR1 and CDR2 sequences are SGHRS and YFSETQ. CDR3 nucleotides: TGCGCCAGCAGCCCATCGGACAGGCCGAGGAGCTCCTACAATGAGCAGTTCTTC. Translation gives CASSPSDRPRSSYNEQFF.

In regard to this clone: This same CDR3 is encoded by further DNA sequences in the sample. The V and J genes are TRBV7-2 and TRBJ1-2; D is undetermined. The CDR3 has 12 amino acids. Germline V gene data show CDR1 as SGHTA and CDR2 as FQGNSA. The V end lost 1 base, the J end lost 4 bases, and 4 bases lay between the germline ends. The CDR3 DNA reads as TGTGCCAGCAGCTTAGAGACCTATGGCTACACCTTC. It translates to CASSLETYGYTF.

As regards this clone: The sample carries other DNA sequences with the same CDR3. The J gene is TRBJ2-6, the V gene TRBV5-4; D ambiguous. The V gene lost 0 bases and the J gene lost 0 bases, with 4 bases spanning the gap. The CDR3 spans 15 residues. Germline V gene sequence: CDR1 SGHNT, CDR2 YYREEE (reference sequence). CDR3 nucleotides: TGTGCCAGCAGCTTGGTTGGCTCTGGGGCCAACGTCCTGACTTTC. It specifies CASSLVGSGANVLTF.

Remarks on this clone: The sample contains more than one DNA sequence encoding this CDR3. The CDR3, as DNA: TGTGCCAGCAGTGACGGTGGGAACACTGAAGCTTTCTTT. Residues: CASSDGGNTEAFF. The genes are TRBV6-1 and TRBJ1-1, with no clear D. V lost 3 bases and J 1 base, leaving 6 bases between the germline ends. Germline CDR1 reads MNHNS; CDR2 reads SASEGT. The CDR3 contains 13 residues.

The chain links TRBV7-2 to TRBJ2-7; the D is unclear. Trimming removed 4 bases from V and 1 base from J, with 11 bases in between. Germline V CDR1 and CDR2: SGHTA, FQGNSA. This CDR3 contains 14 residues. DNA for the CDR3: TGTGCCAGCAGCTCCCCCGGACGGTCCTACGAGCAGTACTTC. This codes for CASSSPGRSYEQYF.

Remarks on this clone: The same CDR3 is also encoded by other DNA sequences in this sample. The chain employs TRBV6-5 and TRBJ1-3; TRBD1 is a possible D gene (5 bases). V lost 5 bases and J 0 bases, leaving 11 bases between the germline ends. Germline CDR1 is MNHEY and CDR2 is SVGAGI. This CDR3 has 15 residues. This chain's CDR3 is CASSRGQSSGNTIYF. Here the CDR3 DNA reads TGTGCCAGCAGTCGCGGACAATCCTCTGGAAACACCATATATTTT.

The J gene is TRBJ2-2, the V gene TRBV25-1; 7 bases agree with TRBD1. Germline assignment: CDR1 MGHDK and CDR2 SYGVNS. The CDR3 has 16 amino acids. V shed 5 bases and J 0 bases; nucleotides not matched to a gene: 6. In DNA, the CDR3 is TGTGCCAGCAGTAGGGGGCAAATATCGAACACCGGGGAGCTGTTTTTT. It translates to CASSRGQISNTGELFF. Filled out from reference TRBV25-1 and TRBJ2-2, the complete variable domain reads EADIYQTPRYLVIGTGKKITLECSQTMGHDKMYWYQQDPGMELHLIHYSYGVNSTEKGDLSSESTVSRIRTEHFPLTLESARPSHTSQYLCASSRGQISNTGELFFGEGSRLTVL.

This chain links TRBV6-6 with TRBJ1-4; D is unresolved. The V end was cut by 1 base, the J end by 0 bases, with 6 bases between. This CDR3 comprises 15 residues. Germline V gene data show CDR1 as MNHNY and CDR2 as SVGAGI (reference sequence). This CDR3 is CASSYFGSTNEKLFF. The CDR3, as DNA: TGTGCCAGCAGTTACTTCGGATCAACTAATGAAAAACTGTTTTTT.

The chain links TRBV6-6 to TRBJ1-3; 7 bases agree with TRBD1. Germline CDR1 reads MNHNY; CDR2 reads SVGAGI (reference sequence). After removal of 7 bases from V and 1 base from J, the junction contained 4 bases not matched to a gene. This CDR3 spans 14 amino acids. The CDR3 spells CASNTGVSGNTIYF. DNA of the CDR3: TGTGCCAGCAACACAGGGGTATCTGGAAACACCATATATTTT.

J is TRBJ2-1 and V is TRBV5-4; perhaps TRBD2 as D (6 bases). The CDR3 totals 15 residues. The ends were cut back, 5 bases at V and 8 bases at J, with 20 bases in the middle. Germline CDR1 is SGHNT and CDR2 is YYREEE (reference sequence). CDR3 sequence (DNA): TGTGCCAGCAGAAGCGGGCGGGGTCAGTGGGATGAGCAGTTCTTC. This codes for CASRSGRGQWDEQFF. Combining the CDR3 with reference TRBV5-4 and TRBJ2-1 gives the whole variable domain ETGVTQSPTHLIKTRGQQVTLRCSSQSGHNTVSWYQQALGQGPQFIFQYYREEENGRGNFPPRFSGLQFPNYSSELNVNALELDDSALYLCASRSGRGQWDEQFFGPGTRLTVL.

As DNA, the CDR3 is TGTGCCAGCCGCGAACAGGGGTATGGATCACCCCTCCACTTT. This encodes CASREQGYGSPLHF. The chain combines TRBV6-1 with TRBJ1-6; 7 bases fit TRBD1. V lost 8 bases and J lost 10; bases outside the gene matches: 11. Germline loops: CDR1 MNHNS, CDR2 SASEGT. The CDR3 covers 14 residues.

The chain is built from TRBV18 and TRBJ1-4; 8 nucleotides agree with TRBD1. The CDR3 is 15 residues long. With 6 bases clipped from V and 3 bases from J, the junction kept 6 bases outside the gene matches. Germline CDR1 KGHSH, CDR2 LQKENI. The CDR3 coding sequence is TGTGCCAGCTCTCTGCGGACAGGGTCTAATGAAAAACTGTTTTTT. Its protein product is CASSLRTGSNEKLFF.

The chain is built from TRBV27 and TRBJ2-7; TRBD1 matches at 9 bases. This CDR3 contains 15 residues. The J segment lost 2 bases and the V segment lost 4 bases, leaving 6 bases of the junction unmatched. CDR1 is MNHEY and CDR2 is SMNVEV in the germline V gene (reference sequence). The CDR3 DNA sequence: TGTGCCAGCAGTTCTCCGGGACAGGGTCCCTACGAGCAGTACTTC. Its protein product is CASSSPGQGPYEQYF.

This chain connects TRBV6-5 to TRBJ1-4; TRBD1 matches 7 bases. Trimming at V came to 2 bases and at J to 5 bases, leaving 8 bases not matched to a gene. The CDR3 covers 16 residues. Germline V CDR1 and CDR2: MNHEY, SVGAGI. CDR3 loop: CASSYRWTGWNEKLFF. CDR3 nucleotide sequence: TGTGCCAGCAGTTACAGATGGACAGGTTGGAATGAAAAACTGTTTTTT.

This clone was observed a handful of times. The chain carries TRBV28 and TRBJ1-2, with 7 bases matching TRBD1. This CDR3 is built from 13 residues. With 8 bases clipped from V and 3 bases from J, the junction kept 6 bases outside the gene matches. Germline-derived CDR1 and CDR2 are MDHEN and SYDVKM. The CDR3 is CASRGGADYGYTF. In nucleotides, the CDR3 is TGTGCCAGCCGAGGGGGCGCAGACTATGGCTACACCTTC.

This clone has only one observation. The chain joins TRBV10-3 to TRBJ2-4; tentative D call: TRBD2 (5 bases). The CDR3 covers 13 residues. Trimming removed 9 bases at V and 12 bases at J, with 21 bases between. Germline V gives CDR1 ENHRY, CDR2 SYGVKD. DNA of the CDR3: TGTGCCATTATGCAGACTAAGGGTGCCCCTCAGTACTTC. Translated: CAIMQTKGAPQYF.

The DNA of the CDR3 is TGTGCCAGCAGCCAAGATCGGGCGACCCAGTACTTC. Protein: CASSQDRATQYF. V usage is TRBV14 and J usage is TRBJ2-5; D is ambiguous. In germline, CDR1 is SGHDN, CDR2 FVKESK. The CDR3 length is 12 residues. Trimming shortened V by 0 bases and J by 7 bases, and 6 bases separated the two germline ends.

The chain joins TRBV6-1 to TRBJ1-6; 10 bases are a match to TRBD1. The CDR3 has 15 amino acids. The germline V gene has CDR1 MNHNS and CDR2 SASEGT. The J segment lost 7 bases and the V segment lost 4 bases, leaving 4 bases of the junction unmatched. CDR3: CASSGPGQGNSPLHF. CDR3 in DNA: TGTGCCAGCAGTGGACCGGGACAGGGGAATTCACCCCTCCACTTT.

In DNA, the CDR3 is TGTGCCAGCAGCAAAGGGCTAGCGGGAGGGCCACATGAGCAGTTCTTC. This sequence encodes CASSKGLAGGPHEQFF. V gene TRBV7-9 combines with J gene TRBJ2-1; 12 bases are shared with TRBD2. Per germline, CDR1 SEHNR and CDR2 FQNEAQ (reference sequence). The J segment lost 8 bases and the V segment lost 5 bases, leaving 10 bases of the junction unmatched. The length of the CDR3 is 16 residues.

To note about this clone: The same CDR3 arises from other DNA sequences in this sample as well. CDR3 nucleotides: TGTGCCAGTAGGGGGACAGCGAACACCGGGGAGCTGTTTTTT. Protein product: CASRGTANTGELFF. The J gene is TRBJ2-2, the V gene TRBV19; 7 bases match TRBD1. CDR1 and CDR2 (germline): LNHDA, SQIVND (reference sequence). The CDR3 length is 14 residues. The trim removed 6 bases at V and 0 bases at J, leaving 1 base unmatched.

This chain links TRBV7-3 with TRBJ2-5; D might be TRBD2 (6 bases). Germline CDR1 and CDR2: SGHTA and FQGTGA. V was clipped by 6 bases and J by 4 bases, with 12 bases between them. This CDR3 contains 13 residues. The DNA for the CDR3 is TGTGCCAGCAGTTACGGGGGAGCAGAGACCCAGTACTTC. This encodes CASSYGGAETQYF.

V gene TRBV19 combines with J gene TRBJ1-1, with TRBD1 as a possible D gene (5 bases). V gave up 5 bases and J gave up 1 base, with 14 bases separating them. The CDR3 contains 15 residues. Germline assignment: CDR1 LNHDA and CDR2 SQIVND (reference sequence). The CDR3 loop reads CASSFSWDPNTEAFF. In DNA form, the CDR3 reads TGTGCCAGTAGTTTCTCTTGGGACCCGAACACTGAAGCTTTCTTT.

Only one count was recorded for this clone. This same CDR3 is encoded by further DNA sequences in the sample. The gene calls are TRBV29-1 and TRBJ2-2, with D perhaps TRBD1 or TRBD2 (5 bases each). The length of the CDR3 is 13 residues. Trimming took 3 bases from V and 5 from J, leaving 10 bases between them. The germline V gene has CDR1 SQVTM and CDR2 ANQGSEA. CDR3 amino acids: CSVDRGGTGELFF. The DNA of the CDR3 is TGCAGCGTTGACCGTGGGGGAACCGGGGAGCTGTTTTTT.

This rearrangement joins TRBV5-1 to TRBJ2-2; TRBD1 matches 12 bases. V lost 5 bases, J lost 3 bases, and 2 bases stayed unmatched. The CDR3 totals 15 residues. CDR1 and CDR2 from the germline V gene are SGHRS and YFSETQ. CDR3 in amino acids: CASRGTGGDTGELFF. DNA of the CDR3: TGCGCCAGCAGGGGGACAGGGGGCGACACCGGGGAGCTGTTTTTT.

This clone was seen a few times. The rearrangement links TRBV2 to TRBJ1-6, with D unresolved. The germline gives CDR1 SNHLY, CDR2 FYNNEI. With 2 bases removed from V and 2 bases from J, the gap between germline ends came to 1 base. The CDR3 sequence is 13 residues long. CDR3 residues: CASSETYNSPLHF. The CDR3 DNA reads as TGTGCCAGCAGTGAAACCTATAATTCACCCCTCCACTTT.